The clone carrying this T cell receptor beta chain has only a few counts. Sequencing used immunoSEQ multiplex PCR; TCRdb keeps in-frame clones, though not all of them. The top ten clones hold around 3.3% of a sample with about 260,000 clones, roughly 87% of them seen once. This entry comes from a study of cytomegalovirus exposure and HLA in healthy donors. V dropped 0 bases and J dropped 4 bases, with 9 bases sitting between them. This CDR3 contains 14 residues. Germline V lookup: CDR1 PRHDT, CDR2 FYEKMQ (reference sequence). The sample consisted of PBMCs. This clonotype originated in a woman younger than 45 in good health and CMV-seronegative. The chain links TRBV13 to TRBJ1-1; D is uncertain. For the CDR3, the DNA is TGTGCCAGCAGCTTAGGGTGGGGTGGCACTGAAGCTTTCTTT. Translated: CASSLGWGGTEAFF.